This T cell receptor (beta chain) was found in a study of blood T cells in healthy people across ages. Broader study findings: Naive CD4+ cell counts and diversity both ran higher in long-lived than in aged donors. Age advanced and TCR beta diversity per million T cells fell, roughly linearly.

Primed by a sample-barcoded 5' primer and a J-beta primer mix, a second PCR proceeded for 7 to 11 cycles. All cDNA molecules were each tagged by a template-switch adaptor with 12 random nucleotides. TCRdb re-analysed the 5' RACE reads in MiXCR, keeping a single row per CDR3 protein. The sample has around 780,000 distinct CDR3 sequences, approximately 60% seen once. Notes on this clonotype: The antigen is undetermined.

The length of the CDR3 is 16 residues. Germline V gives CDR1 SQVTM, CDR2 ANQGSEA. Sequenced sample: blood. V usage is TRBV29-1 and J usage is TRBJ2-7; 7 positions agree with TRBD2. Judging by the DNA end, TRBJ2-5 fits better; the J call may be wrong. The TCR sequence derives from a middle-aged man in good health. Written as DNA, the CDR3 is TGCAGCGTTCAGGGTACGAGTGAGGGAGGGCTAAAGACCCAGTACTTC. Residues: CSVQGTSEGGLKTQYF.